This T cell receptor (beta chain) was retrieved from a study of regulatory T cells in long-lasting Graves disease. Background on the study: With positive TSH receptor antibodies and over 5 years of antithyroid drugs, Graves' disease was considered persistent.

Of note for this clonotype: Its antigen remains unknown.

Time point meaning: persistent/refractory GD, antithyroid drugs over 5 years with positive TRAb. The authors made the TCR library using RNA they extracted from PBMCs. Library construction for TCR beta used iRepertoire HTBI primers and Arm-PCR of CDR3 regions. Via MiXCR, TCRdb re-called the multiplex PCR reads, giving one row per CDR3 protein. The sample includes roughly 400,000 distinct CDR3 sequences, over 20% seen only once; the top ten take approximately 14%. This CDR3 has 18 amino acids. In germline, CDR1 is DFQATT, CDR2 SNEGSKA (reference sequence). The ends lost 6 bases at V and 6 bases at J; junction bases unmatched: 19. Study-wide points: Persistent Graves' patients showed less TCR diversity than newly diagnosed ones. Favored gene segments in persistent disease were TRBV28, TRBJ1-2 and TRBJ2-5. Accuracy may have been reduced by the small sample size.

This chain joins TRBV20-1 and TRBJ2-1; TRBD2 matches 11 bases. The sequence was obtained from a female donor with Graves disease. Sequencing used peripheral blood mononuclear cells (PBMCs), obtained when the disease was refractory, from a patient treated with antithyroid drugs. The CDR3 DNA is TGCAGTGCCAAAATCTGGAATAGCGGGAGGGCCTTTTCCAATGAGCAGTTCTTC. Translation gives CSAKIWNSGRAFSNEQFF.